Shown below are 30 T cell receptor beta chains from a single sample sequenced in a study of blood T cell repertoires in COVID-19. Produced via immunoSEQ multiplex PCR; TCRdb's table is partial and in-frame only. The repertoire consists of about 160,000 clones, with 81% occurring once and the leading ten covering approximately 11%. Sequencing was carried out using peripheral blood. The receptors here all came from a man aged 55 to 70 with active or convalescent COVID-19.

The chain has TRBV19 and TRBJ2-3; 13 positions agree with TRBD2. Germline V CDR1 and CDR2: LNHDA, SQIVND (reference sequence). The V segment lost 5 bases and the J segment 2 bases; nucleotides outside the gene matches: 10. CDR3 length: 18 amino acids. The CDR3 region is CASSPKPGLAGLTDTQYF. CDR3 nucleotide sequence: TGTGCCAGTAGTCCAAAACCGGGACTAGCGGGGCTCACAGATACGCAGTATTTT.

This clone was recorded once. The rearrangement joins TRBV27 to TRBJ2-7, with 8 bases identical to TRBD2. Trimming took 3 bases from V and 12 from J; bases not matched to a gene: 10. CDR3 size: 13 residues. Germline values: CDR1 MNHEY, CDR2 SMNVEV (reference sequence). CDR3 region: CASSFHARGGWYF. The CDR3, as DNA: TGTGCCAGCAGTTTTCACGCTCGGGGGGGATGGTACTTC.

CDR3 nucleotide sequence: TGTGCCAGCAGCCGACTAGCGGGGGGGCCTAGCGGGGAGCTGTTTTTT. Amino acid sequence: CASSRLAGGPSGELFF. The gene calls are TRBV3-1 (or the pseudogene TRBV3-2) and TRBJ2-2; 14 positions agree with TRBD2. CDR1 and CDR2 from the germline V gene are LGHDT and YNNKEL (reference sequence). J lost 7 bases, V lost 4 bases, and 5 bases had no gene match. The CDR3 has 16 residues.

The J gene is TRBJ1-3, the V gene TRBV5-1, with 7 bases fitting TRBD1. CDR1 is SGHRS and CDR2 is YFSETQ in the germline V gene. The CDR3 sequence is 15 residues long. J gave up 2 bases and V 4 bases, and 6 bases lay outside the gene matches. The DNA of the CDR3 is TGCGCCAGCAGCCCGTCGACAGGGACTGGAAACACCATATATTTT. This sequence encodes CASSPSTGTGNTIYF.

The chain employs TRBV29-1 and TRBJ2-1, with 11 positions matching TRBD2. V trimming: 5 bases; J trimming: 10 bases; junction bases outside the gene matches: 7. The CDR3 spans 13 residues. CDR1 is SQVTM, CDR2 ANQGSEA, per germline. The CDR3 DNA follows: TGCAGCGTTTTAGCGGGAGGGGTGGGGGAGCAGTTCTTC. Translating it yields CSVLAGGVGEQFF.

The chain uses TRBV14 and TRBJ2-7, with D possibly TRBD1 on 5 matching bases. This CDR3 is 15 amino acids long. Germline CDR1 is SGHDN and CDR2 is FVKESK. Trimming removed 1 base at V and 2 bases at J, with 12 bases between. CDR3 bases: TGTGCCAGCAGCCAAGGGGGCAGACTCCCCTACGAGCAGTACTTC. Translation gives CASSQGGRLPYEQYF.

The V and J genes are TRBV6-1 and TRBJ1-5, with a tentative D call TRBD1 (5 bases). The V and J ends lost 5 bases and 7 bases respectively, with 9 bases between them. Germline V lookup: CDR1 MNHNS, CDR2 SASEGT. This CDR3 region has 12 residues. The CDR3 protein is CASSSRGQPQHF. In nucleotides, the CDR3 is TGTGCCAGCAGTTCCCGGGGGCAGCCCCAGCATTTT.

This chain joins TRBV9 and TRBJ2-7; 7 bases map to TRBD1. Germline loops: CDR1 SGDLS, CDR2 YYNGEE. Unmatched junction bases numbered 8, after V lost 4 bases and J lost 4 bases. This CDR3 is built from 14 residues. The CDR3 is CASSPRTGQYEQYF. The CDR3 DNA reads TGTGCCAGCAGCCCCCGGACAGGACAGTACGAGCAGTACTTC.

The DNA of the CDR3 is TGTGCCAGCAGCAGAAACCCTCTTAGCGCTGAAGCTTTCTTT. It encodes CASSRNPLSAEAFF. The J gene is TRBJ1-1, the V gene TRBV28; no clear D gene. This CDR3 has 14 amino acids. CDR1 MDHEN and CDR2 SYDVKM come from the germline V gene. Trimming left V 6 bases short and J 6 bases short, with 17 bases between.

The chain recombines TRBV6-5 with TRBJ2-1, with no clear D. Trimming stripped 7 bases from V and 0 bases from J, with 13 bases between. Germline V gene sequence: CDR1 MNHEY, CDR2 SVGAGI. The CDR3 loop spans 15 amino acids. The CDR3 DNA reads TGTGCCAGCAATTTGAGAGAAAACTCCTACAATGAGCAGTTCTTC. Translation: CASNLRENSYNEQFF.

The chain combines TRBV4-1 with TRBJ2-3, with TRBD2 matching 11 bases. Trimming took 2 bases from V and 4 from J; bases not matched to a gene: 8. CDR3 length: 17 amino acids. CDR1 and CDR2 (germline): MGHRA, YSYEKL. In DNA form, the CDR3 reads TGCGCCAGCAGCCAACTCCATGGGACTAGCGGAGCAGATACGCAGTATTTT. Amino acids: CASSQLHGTSGADTQYF.

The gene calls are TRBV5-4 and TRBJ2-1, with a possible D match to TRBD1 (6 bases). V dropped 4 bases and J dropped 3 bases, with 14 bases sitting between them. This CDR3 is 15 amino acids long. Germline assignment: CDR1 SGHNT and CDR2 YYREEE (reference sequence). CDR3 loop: CASSGKTGNYNEQFF. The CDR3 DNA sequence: TGTGCCAGCAGCGGCAAAACAGGGAACTACAATGAGCAGTTCTTC.

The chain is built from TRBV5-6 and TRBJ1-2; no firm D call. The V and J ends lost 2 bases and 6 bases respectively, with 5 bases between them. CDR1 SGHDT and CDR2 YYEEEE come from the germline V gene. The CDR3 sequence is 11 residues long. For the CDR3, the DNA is TGTGCCAGCAGCTTCGGGGATGGCTACACCTTC. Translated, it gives CASSFGDGYTF.

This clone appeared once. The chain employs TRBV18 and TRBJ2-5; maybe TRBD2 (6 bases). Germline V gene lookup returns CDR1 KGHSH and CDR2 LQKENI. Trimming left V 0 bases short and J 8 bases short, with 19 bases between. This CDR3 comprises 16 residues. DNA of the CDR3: TGTGCCAGCTCACCACCTCTTGGCGGTTCGGGGGATACCCAGTACTTC. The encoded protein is CASSPPLGGSGDTQYF.

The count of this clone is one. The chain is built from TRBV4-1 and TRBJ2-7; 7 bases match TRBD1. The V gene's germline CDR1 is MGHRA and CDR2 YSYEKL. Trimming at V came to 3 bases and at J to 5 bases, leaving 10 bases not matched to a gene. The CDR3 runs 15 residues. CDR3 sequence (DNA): TGCGCCAGCAGCCAGGCCACAGGGGTTTGGAACGAGCAGTACTTC. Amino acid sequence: CASSQATGVWNEQYF.

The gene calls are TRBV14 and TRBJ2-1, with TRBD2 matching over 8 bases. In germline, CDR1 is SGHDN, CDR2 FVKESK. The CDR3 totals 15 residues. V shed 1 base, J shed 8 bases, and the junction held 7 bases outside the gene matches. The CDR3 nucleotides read TGTGCCAGCAGCCAAGTTTTTGGCGGGGGGCATGAGCAGTTCTTC. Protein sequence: CASSQVFGGGHEQFF.

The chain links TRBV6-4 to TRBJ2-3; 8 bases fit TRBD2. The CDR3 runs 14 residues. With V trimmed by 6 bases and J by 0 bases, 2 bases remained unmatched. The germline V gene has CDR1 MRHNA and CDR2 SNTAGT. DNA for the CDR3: TGTGCCAGCAGCGAGCGGGGGAGCACAGATACGCAGTATTTT. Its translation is CASSERGSTDTQYF.

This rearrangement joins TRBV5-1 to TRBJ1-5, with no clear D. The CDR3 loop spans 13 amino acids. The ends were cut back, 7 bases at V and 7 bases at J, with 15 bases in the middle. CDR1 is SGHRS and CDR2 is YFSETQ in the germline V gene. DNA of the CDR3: TGCGCCAGCGGTCTCGAGGGTGGGCAGCCCCAGCATTTT. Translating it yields CASGLEGGQPQHF.

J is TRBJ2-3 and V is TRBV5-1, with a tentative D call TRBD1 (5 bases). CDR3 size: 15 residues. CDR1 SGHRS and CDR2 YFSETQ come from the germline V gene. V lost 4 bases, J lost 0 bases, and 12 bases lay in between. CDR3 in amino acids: CASSTQGSSTDTQYF. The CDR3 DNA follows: TGCGCCAGCAGCACGCAGGGATCTAGCACAGATACGCAGTATTTT.

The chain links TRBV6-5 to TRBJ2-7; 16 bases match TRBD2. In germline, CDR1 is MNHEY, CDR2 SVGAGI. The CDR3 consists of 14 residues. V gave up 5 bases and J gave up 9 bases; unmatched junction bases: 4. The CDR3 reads CASSPGTSGRAQYF. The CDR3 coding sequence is TGTGCCAGCAGTCCCGGGACTAGCGGGAGGGCGCAGTACTTC.

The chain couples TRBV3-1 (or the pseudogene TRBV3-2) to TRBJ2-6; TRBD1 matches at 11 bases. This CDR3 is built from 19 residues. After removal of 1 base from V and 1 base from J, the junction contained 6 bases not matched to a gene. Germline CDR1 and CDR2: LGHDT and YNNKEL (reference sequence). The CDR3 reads CASSQVAGQGASGANVLTF. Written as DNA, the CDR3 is TGTGCCAGCAGCCAAGTGGCTGGACAGGGGGCGTCTGGGGCCAACGTCCTGACTTTC.

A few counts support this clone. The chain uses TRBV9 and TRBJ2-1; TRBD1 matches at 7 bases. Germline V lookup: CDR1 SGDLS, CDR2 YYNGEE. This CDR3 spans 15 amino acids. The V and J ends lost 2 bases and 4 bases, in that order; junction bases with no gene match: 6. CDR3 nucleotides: TGTGCCAGCAGCGTCGGACAGGCCCTATACAATGAGCAGTTCTTC. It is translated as CASSVGQALYNEQFF.

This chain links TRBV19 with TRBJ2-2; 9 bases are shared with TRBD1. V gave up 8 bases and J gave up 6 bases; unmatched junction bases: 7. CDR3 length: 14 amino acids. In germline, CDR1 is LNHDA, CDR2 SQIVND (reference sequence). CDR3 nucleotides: TGTGCCAGTGGGTGGCACAGGGGGCCCGGGGAGCTGTTTTTT. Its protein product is CASGWHRGPGELFF.

The CDR3 loop reads CASSQRGYNGYTF. The DNA for the CDR3 is TGTGCCAGCAGTCAAAGAGGGTATAATGGCTACACCTTC. The chain joins TRBV28 to TRBJ1-2; the D is unclear. V lost 5 bases to trimming and J lost 6 bases, with 13 bases between them. CDR3 length: 13 amino acids. Germline V gives CDR1 MDHEN, CDR2 SYDVKM.

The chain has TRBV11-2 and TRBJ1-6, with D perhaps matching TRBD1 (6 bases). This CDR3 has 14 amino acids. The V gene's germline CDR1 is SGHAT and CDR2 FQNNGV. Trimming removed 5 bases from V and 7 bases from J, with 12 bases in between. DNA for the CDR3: TGTGCCAGCAGCGTTGGGGGCTTCAATTCACCCCTCCACTTT. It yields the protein CASSVGGFNSPLHF.

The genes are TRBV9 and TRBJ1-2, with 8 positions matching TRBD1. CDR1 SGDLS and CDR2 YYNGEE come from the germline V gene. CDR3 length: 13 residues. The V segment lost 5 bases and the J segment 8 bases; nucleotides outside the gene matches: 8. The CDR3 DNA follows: TGTGCCAGCAGTCCTCAGGGGGCGCAAGGCTACACCTTC. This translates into CASSPQGAQGYTF.

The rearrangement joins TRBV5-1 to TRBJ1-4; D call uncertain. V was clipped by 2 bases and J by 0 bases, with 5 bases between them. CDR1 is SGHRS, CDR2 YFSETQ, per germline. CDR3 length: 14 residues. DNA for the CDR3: TGCGCCAGCAGCTTCAGTGCAACTAATGAAAAACTGTTTTTT. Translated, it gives CASSFSATNEKLFF. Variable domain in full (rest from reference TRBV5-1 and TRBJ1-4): KAGVTQTPRYLIKTRGQQVTLSCSPISGHRSVSWYQQTPGQGLQFLFEYFSETQRNKGNFPGRFSGRQFSNSRSEMNVSTLELGDSALYLCASSFSATNEKLFFGSGTQLSVL.

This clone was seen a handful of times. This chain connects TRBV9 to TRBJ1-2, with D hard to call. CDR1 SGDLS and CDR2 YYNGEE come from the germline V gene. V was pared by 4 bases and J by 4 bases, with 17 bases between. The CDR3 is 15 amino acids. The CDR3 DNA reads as TGTGCCAGCAGCCCCGATCCAAACTATGGCTATGGCTACACCTTC. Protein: CASSPDPNYGYGYTF.

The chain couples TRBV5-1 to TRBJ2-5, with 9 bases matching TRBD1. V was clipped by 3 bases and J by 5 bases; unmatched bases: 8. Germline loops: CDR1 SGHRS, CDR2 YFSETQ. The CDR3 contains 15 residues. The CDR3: CASSSTIGQGETQYF. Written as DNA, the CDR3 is TGCGCCAGCAGCTCGACCATAGGACAGGGGGAGACCCAGTACTTC.

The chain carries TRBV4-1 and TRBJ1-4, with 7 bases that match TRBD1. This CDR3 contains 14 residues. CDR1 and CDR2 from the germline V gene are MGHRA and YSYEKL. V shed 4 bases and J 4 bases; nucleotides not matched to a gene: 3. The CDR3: CASSPTGNNEKLFF. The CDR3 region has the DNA TGCGCCAGCAGCCCGACAGGGAATAATGAAAAACTGTTTTTT.